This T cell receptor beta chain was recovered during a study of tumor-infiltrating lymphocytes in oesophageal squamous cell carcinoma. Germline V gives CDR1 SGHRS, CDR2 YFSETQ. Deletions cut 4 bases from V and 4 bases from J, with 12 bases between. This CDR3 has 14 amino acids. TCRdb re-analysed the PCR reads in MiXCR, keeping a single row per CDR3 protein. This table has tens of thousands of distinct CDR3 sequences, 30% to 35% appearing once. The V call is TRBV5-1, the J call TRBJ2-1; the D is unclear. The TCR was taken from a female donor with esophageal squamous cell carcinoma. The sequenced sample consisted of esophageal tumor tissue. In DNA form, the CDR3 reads TGCGCCAGCAGCCGCGCAGGCGGTTACAATGAGCAGTTCTTC. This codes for CASSRAGGYNEQFF.